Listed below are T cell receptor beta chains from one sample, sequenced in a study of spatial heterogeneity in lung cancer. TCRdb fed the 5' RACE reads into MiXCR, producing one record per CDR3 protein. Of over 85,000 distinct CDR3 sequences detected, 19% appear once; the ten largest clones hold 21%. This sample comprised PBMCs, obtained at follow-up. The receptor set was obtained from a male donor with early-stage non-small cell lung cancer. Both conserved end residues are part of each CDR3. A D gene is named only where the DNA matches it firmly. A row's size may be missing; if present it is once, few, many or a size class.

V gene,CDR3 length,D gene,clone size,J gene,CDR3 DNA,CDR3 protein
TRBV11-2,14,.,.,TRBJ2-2,TGTGCCAGCAGGGCTAGCGCGAACACCGGGGAGCTGTTTTTT,CASRASANTGELFF
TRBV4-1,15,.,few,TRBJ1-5,TGCGCCAGCAGCCAAGAAGTCGGGGACGGTCAGCCCCAGCATTTT,CASSQEVGDGQPQHF
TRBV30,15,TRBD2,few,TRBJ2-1,TGTGCCTGGAGTTCTAGCGGGAGGACCTACAATGAGCAGTTCTTC,CAWSSSGRTYNEQFF
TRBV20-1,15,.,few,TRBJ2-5,TGCAGTGCAAGGGGGTTGGCAGGGGACATGCAGACCCAGTACTTC,CSARGLAGDMQTQYF
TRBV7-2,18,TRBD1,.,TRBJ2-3,TGTGCCAGCAGTCGAGCATTCACCGGGACAGGGAGCACAGATACGCAGTATTTT,CASSRAFTGTGSTDTQYF
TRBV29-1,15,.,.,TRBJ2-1,TGCAGCGTTCCTGAGAGGGGGATAGTTGTCTATGAGCAGTTCTTC,CSVPERGIVVYEQFF
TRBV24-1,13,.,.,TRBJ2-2,TGTGCCACTCAGGGGATGGGCACCGGGGAGCTGTTTTTT,CATQGMGTGELFF
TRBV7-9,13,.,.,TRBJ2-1,TGTGCCAGCAGCTTAGGGGACCGAAATGAGCAGTTCTTC,CASSLGDRNEQFF
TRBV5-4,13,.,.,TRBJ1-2,TGTGCCAGTAACAACGGCGGATATGAGGGCTACACCTTC,CASNNGGYEGYTF
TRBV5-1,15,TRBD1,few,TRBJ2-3,TGCGCCAGCAGCTTGGGACAGGGTGGTACAGATACGCAGTATTTT,CASSLGQGGTDTQYF
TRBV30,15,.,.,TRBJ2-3,TGTGCCTGGAGTGTACGGGCCCTTACAGGGGATACGCAGTATTTT,CAWSVRALTGDTQYF
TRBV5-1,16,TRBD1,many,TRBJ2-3,TGCGCCAGCAGCTTGGGAGGGGGCATCTTCACAGATACGCAGTATTTT,CASSLGGGIFTDTQYF
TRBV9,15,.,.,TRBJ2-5,TGTGCCAGCAGCGTAGCTGTAGGGGTGATGGAGACCCAGTACTTC,CASSVAVGVMETQYF
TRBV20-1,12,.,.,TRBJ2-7,TGCAGTGCTAGAGGCACTCGCTACGAGCAGTACTTC,CSARGTRYEQYF
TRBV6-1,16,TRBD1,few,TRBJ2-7,TGTGCCAGCCACCGAGACAGGGGTGAAGGAAACTACGAGCAGTACTTC,CASHRDRGEGNYEQYF
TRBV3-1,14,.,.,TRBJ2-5,TGTGCCAGCAGCCAAAAACAGATTCAAGAGACCCAGTACTTC,CASSQKQIQETQYF
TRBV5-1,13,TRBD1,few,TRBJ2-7,TGCGCCAGCAGCCCGGGACAGGGCCCCGAGCAGTACTTC,CASSPGQGPEQYF
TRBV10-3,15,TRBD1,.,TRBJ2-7,TGTGCCATCAGTGAGAGGGGACAGGGATTCTACGAGCAGTACTTC,CAISERGQGFYEQYF
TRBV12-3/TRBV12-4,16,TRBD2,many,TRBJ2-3,TGTGCCAGCAGTGTAGGACTAGCGGGAGGCACAGATACGCAGTATTTT,CASSVGLAGGTDTQYF
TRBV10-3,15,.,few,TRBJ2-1,TGTGCCATCAGTGATTTAGTAGGATCCGACAATGAGCAGTTCTTC,CAISDLVGSDNEQFF
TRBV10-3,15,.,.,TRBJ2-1,TGTGCCATCAGTGAGTCGTCCCGTGCGGACAATGAGCAGTTCTTC,CAISESSRADNEQFF
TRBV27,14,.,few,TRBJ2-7,TGTGCCAGCAGGAGATCTCTAGGGGCGGACGAGCAGTACTTC,CASRRSLGADEQYF
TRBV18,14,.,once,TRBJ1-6,TGTGCCAGCTCACAACAGGGCGGCAATTCACCCCTCCACTTT,CASSQQGGNSPLHF
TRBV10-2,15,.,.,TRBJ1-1,TGCGCCAGCAAGGGAGGGCGGCGGGGTAACACTGAAGCTTTCTTT,CASKGGRRGNTEAFF
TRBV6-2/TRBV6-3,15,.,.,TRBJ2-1,TGTGCCAGCAGTACGGACTGGGCTGGGTACAATGAGCAGTTCTTC,CASSTDWAGYNEQFF
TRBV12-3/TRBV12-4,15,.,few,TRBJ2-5,TGTGCCAGCAGTTATAGAGTCGGCCTCCAAGAGACCCAGTACTTC,CASSYRVGLQETQYF
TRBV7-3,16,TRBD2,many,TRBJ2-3,TGTGCCAGCAGCTTAGGATTGCGGGAGTCGATAGATACGCAGTATTTT,CASSLGLRESIDTQYF
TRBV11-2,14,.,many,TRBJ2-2,TGTGCCAGCACCCCCCAAAGGAGACCGGTGGAGCTGTTTTTT,CASTPQRRPVELFF
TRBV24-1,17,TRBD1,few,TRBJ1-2,TGTGCCACCAGTGAAGGGGGGACAGGATACCTAACCCATGGCTACACCTTC,CATSEGGTGYLTHGYTF
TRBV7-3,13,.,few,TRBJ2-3,TGTGCCAGCAGCCGCCGAGGAGCAGATACGCAGTATTTT,CASSRRGADTQYF
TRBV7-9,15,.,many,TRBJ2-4,TGTGCCAGCAGCTTACCAGGGCTGAAAGCAAACATTCAGTACTTC,CASSLPGLKANIQYF
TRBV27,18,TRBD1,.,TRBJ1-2,TGTGCCAGCAGCTCTCGCGGGGGACAGGGGAATTTTAACTATGGCTACACCTTC,CASSSRGGQGNFNYGYTF
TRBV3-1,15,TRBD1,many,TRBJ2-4,TGTGCCAGCAGCCGATCACAGGGGAAGATGAACATTCAGTACTTC,CASSRSQGKMNIQYF
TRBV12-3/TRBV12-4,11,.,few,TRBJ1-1,TGTGCCAGCAGTTACTCAGGGGTAACTTTCTTT,CASSYSGVTFF
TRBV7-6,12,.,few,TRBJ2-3,TGTGCCAGCAGTCAGGGCGAAGATACGCAGTATTTT,CASSQGEDTQYF